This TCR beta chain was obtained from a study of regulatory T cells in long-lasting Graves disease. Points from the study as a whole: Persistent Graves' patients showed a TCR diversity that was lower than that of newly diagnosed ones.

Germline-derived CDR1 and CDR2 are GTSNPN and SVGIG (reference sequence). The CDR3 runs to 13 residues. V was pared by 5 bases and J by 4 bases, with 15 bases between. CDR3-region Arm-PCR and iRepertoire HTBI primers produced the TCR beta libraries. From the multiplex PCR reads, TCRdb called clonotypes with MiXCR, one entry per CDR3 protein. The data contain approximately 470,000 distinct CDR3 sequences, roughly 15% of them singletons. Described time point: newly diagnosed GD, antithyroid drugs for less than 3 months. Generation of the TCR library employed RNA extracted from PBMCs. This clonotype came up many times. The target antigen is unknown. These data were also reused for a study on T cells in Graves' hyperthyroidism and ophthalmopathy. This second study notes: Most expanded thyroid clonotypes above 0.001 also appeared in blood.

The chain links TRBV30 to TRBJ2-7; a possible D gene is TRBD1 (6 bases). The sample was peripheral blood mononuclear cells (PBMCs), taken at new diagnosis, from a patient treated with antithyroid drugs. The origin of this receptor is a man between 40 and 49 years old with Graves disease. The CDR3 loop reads CAWSTGTLYEQYF. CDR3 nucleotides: TGTGCCTGGTCAACTGGGACACTTTACGAGCAGTACTTC.